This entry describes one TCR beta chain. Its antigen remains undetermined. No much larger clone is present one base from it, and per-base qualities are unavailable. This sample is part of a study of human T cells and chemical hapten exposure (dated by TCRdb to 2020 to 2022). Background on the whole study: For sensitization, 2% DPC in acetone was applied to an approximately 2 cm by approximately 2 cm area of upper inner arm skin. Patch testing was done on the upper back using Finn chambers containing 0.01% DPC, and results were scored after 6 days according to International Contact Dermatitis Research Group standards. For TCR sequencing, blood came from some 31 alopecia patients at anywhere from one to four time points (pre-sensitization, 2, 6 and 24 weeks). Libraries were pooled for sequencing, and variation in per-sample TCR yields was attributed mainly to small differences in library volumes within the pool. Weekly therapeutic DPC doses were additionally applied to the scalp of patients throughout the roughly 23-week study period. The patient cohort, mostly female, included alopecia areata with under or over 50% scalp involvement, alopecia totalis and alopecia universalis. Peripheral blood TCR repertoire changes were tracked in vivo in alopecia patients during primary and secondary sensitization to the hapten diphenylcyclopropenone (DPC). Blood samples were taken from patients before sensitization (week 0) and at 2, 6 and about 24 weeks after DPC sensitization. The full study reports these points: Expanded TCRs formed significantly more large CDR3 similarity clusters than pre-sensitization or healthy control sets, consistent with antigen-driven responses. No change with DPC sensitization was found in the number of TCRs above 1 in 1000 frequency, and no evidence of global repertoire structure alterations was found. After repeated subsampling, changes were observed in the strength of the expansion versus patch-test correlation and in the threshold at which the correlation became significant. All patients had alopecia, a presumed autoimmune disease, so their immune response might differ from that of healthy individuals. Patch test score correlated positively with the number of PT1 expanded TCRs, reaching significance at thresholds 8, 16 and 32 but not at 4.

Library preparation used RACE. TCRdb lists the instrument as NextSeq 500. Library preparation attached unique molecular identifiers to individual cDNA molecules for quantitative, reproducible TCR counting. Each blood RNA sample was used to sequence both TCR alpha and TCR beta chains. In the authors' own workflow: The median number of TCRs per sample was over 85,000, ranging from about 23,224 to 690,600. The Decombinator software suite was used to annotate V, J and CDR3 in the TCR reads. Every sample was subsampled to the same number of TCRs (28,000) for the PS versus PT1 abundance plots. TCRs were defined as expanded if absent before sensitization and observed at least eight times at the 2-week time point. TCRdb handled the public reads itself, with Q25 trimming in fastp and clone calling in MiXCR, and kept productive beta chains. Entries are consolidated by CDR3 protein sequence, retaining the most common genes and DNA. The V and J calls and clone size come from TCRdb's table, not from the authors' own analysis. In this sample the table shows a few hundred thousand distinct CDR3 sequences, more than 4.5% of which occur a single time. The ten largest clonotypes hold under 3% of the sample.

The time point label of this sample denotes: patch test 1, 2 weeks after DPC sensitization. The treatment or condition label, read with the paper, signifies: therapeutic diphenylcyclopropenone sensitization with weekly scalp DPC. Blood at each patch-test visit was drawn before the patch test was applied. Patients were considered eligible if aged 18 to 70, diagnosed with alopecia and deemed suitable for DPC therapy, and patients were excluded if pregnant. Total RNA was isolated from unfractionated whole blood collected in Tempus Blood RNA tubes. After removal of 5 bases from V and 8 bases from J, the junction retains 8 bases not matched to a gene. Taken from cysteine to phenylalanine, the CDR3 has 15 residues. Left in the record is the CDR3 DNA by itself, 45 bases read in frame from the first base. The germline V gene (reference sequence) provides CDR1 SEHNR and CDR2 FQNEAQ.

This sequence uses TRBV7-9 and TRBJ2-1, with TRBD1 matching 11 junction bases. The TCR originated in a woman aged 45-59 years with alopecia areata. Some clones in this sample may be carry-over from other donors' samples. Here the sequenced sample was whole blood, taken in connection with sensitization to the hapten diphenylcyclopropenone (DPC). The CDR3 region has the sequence CASSRGTGGLDEQFF. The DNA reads TGTGCCAGCAGCCGGGGGACAGGGGGTTTGGATGAGCAGTTCTTC.